This TCR beta chain was retrieved from a study of beta chain features in type 1 diabetes. Since all of the isolated RNA was reverse transcribed, expressed TCRB transcripts were what got sequenced. Naive, central memory and regulatory T cell samples averaged approximately 3.6 million immunoSEQ reads each. Sequencing was performed with immunoSEQ multiplex PCR; in TCRdb, only in-frame clones are kept and a portion is missing. The repertoire has 250,000 to 300,000 clones, approximately 15% of them found once; the top ten carry under 0.02%. Germline loops: CDR1 SGHRS, CDR2 YFSETQ. V lost 0 bases and J 0 bases, leaving 3 bases between the germline ends. The CDR3 sequence is 13 residues long. This clone was recorded a few times. The antigen is not known. This sample also contains other DNA sequences that code for the same CDR3. General study results and limits: The naive, central memory and Treg TCRB repertoires looked more alike in patients than they did in healthy donors. For type 1 diabetes patients, VDJ junctions showed fewer insertions and more deletions. For Type 1 diabetes patients, all four CD4+ subsets carried TCRB CDR3s that were moderately but significantly shorter. cDNA sequencing could over-represent cells with high TCR expression.

The V gene is TRBV5-1, the J gene TRBJ1-1; D is ambiguous. Source material: naive CD4+ T cells from blood. This clonotype was sampled from a man aged 25 to 40 with type 1 diabetes. The CDR3 DNA follows: TGCGCCAGCAGCTTGGCCTTGAACACTGAAGCTTTCTTT. Translating gives CASSLALNTEAFF.